Listed here are 21 T cell receptor beta chains from one sample, sequenced in a study of shared clonotypes between healthy human individuals. Naive CD8 cells, CD45RO-negative and positively selected for CCR7, excluded terminally differentiated effector memory CD45RA+ cells. The table came from immunoSEQ multiplex PCR; TCRdb's copy has only in-frame clones and leaves some out. Altogether about 2 million clones are present, over 85% being singletons, with the ten largest covering more than 0.9%. The sequencing sample was made of naive CD8+ T cells sorted from blood. These receptor sequences come from a young man in good health.

The V gene is TRBV4-1, the J gene TRBJ2-2, with 8 positions matching TRBD1. Germline V gene lookup returns CDR1 MGHRA and CDR2 YSYEKL. The CDR3 length is 15 residues. V lost 5 bases and J lost 6; bases outside the gene matches: 8. The CDR3 loop is CASSSVVTGAGELFF. The DNA of the CDR3 is TGCGCCAGCAGCTCAGTTGTGACAGGGGCCGGGGAGCTGTTTTTT.

The V call is TRBV6-1, the J call TRBJ2-7; TRBD2 aligns across 9 bases. This CDR3 contains 15 residues. The J segment lost 4 bases and the V segment lost 0 bases, leaving 4 bases of the junction unmatched. Germline CDR1 is MNHNS and CDR2 is SASEGT. CDR3: CASSEALAGLYEQYF. The DNA for the CDR3 is TGTGCCAGCAGTGAAGCACTAGCGGGCTTGTACGAGCAGTACTTC.

A single count supports this clone. The chain couples TRBV7-9 to TRBJ2-7, with D perhaps given as TRBD1 or TRBD2 (6 bases each). Trimming stripped 1 base from V and 7 bases from J, with 14 bases between. Germline V gene data show CDR1 as SEHNR and CDR2 as FQNEAQ (reference sequence). CDR3 size: 14 residues. CDR3 bases: TGTGCCAGCAGCTTAGATTCGGGGGCTAGGGAGCAGTACTTC. This codes for CASSLDSGAREQYF.

This chain joins TRBV9 and TRBJ2-7, with a weak D call TRBD2 (6 bases). Trimming stripped 4 bases from V and 5 bases from J, with 19 bases between. The CDR3 spans 15 residues. Germline CDR1 is SGDLS and CDR2 is YYNGEE. CDR3 in DNA: TGTGCCAGCAGCCGCATCGGCGGGGCCCCTGACGAGCAGTACTTC. This translates into CASSRIGGAPDEQYF.

The rearrangement joins TRBV7-9 to TRBJ1-4; 8 nucleotides align to TRBD1. J lost 4 bases, V lost 5 bases, and 12 bases had no gene match. The germline gives CDR1 SEHNR, CDR2 FQNEAQ (reference sequence). The CDR3 loop spans 17 amino acids. DNA for the CDR3: TGTGCCAGCAGCCCTGAAGGTCCAGGGGGCCGTAATGAAAAACTGTTTTTT. Its translation: CASSPEGPGGRNEKLFF.

In the case of this clone: The sample has other DNA sequences that encode this CDR3 too. This sequence joins TRBV7-9 and TRBJ2-7; D is uncertain. Germline-derived CDR1 and CDR2 are SEHNR and FQNEAQ (reference sequence). V shed 3 bases and J shed 2 bases, with 5 bases lying between them. The CDR3 has 12 amino acids. This CDR3 reads CASSLTPYEQYF. DNA for the CDR3: TGTGCCAGCAGCTTGACACCCTACGAGCAGTACTTC.

The DNA of the CDR3 is TGTGCCACCAGCAGCCCGGCAGGGGGCTACGAGCAGTACTTC. Its protein product is CATSSPAGGYEQYF. This chain joins TRBV15 and TRBJ2-7; 7 positions agree with TRBD1. This CDR3 comprises 14 residues. The V segment lost 3 bases and the J segment 3 bases; nucleotides outside the gene matches: 5. Germline V CDR1 and CDR2: LNHNV, YYDKDF (reference sequence).

The chain is built from TRBV6-5 and TRBJ1-4; TRBD1 aligns across 8 bases. The CDR3 covers 14 residues. Unmatched junction bases numbered 9, after V lost 7 bases and J lost 8 bases. In germline, CDR1 is MNHEY, CDR2 SVGAGI. DNA for the CDR3: TGTGCCAGCAACTCCCAGGGGGCAGGGGAAAAACTGTTTTTT. Translating it yields CASNSQGAGEKLFF.

This clone was observed once. This chain links TRBV4-1 with TRBJ2-1; D tentatively fits TRBD1 or TRBD2 (5 bases each). With 2 bases removed from V and 7 bases from J, the gap between germline ends came to 21 bases. CDR3 length: 17 amino acids. In germline, CDR1 is MGHRA, CDR2 YSYEKL. CDR3 sequence (DNA): TGCGCCAGCAGCCAAATCCTCGGGGACCCCCGCCTAAATGAGCAGTTCTTC. It yields the protein CASSQILGDPRLNEQFF.

In this sample, this clone turned up once. V gene TRBV5-1 combines with J gene TRBJ2-7; the match to TRBD1 covers 10 bases. The CDR3 has 15 residues. V dropped 4 bases and J dropped 3; count of bases not matched to a gene: 7. Germline CDR1 reads SGHRS; CDR2 reads YFSETQ. In DNA, the CDR3 is TGCGCCAGCAGCCTATTGACAGGGGGCTACTACGAGCAGTACTTC. Encoded protein: CASSLLTGGYYEQYF. The full variable domain, its missing parts supplied by reference TRBV5-1 and TRBJ2-7, is KAGVTQTPRYLIKTRGQQVTLSCSPISGHRSVSWYQQTPGQGLQFLFEYFSETQRNKGNFPGRFSGRQFSNSRSEMNVSTLELGDSALYLCASSLLTGGYYEQYFGPGTRLTVT.

The gene calls are TRBV30 and TRBJ2-5; D not certain. The J call could be wrong; TRBJ2-7 is a better fit for the DNA end. The CDR3 is 13 amino acids. Germline CDR1 reads GTSNPN; CDR2 reads SVGIG (reference sequence). Here the CDR3 reads CAWSVMGPYEQYF. In nucleotides, the CDR3 is TGTGCCTGGAGTGTAATGGGCCCCTACGAGCAGTACTTC.

The chain is built from TRBV19 and TRBJ1-5; D might be TRBD1 (5 bases). This CDR3 has 13 amino acids. Germline values: CDR1 LNHDA, CDR2 SQIVND (reference sequence). V was pared by 10 bases and J by 2 bases, with 12 bases between. The CDR3 loop reads CATEVGGNQPQHF. As DNA, the CDR3 is TGTGCCACCGAAGTAGGGGGCAATCAGCCCCAGCATTTT. The full variable domain, rest sourced from reference TRBV19 and TRBJ1-5, is DGGITQSPKYLFRKEGQNVTLSCEQNLNHDAMYWYRQDPGQGLRLIYYSQIVNDFQKGDIAEGYSVSREKKESFPLTVTSAQKNPTAFYLCATEVGGNQPQHFGDGTRLSIL.

This sequence joins TRBV10-2 and TRBJ2-1; D unclear. CDR1 and CDR2 (germline): WSHSY, SAAADI. This CDR3 region has 14 residues. V lost 3 bases and J lost 7, with 13 bases in between. The CDR3 coding sequence is TGCGCCAGCAGTGAAGGACCGTTCTGGAATGAGCAGTTCTTC. Its translation is CASSEGPFWNEQFF.

The rearrangement uses TRBV19 and TRBJ2-1; the D gene could be TRBD1 or TRBD2 (5 bases each). Between the trimmed V and J ends, which lost 5 bases and 8 bases, there was a span of 19 bases. Per the germline V gene, CDR1 is LNHDA and CDR2 is SQIVND (reference sequence). The CDR3 is 15 residues long. The CDR3 spells CASSWDGELVDEQFF. The CDR3 DNA follows: TGTGCCAGTAGTTGGGACGGGGAGTTAGTCGATGAGCAGTTCTTC.

The chain recombines TRBV7-9 with TRBJ2-1; 16 bases map to TRBD2. This CDR3 spans 16 amino acids. Germline values: CDR1 SEHNR, CDR2 FQNEAQ (reference sequence). Trimming removed 5 bases from V and 10 bases from J; junction bases left unmatched: 8. The CDR3 sequence is CASSLGLAGGPGEQFF. The DNA for the CDR3 is TGTGCCAGCAGCCTGGGACTAGCGGGAGGGCCTGGGGAGCAGTTCTTC.

V gene TRBV29-1 combines with J gene TRBJ2-5; 11 nucleotides match TRBD1. Germline loops: CDR1 SQVTM, CDR2 ANQGSEA. V was pared by 7 bases and J by 6 bases, with 10 bases of the junction left unmatched. The CDR3 sequence is 14 residues long. CDR3 sequence reads: CSAPGQGDLKTQYF. CDR3 nucleotides: TGCAGCGCCCCGGGACAGGGGGACCTTAAGACCCAGTACTTC. Drawing the rest from reference TRBV29-1 and TRBJ2-5, the complete variable domain is SAVISQKPSRDICQRGTSLTIQCQVDSQVTMMFWYRQQPGQSLTLIATANQGSEATYESGFVIDKFPISRPNLTFSTLTVSNMSPEDSSIYLCSAPGQGDLKTQYFGPGTRLLVL.

V usage is TRBV9 and J usage is TRBJ1-2, with 10 positions matching TRBD1. Germline assignment: CDR1 SGDLS and CDR2 YYNGEE. V shed 0 bases, J shed 8 bases, and the junction held 10 bases outside the gene matches. The CDR3 runs to 16 residues. In nucleotides, the CDR3 is TGTGCCAGCAGCGTAGATGCTTGGGGACAGGGGTACGGCTACACCTTC. As protein: CASSVDAWGQGYGYTF.

A note on this clone: Other nucleotide sequences in the sample specify the same CDR3. This chain uses TRBV5-1 with TRBJ2-3, with TRBD1 as a possible D gene (5 bases). This CDR3 contains 12 residues. Looked up from germline, CDR1 is SGHRS and CDR2 is YFSETQ. V lost 1 base, J lost 5 bases, and 5 bases lay in between. The CDR3 nucleotides are TGCGCCAGCAGCTTGCAGGGAGATACGCAGTATTTT. This encodes CASSLQGDTQYF.

The chain recombines TRBV27 with TRBJ1-5; tentative D call: TRBD1 (5 bases). The CDR3 is 15 residues long. Trimming removed 5 bases from V and 6 bases from J, with 17 bases in between. Germline assignment: CDR1 MNHEY and CDR2 SMNVEV (reference sequence). The CDR3 DNA reads as TGTGCCAGCAGTGACTCCAGGGAGTTAGGTCAGCCCCAGCATTTT. It encodes CASSDSRELGQPQHF.

The genes are TRBV5-4 and TRBJ2-7; a possible D gene is TRBD1 (5 bases). Trimming pared 0 bases from V and 2 bases from J, leaving 6 bases between. This CDR3 has 13 amino acids. Germline loops: CDR1 SGHNT, CDR2 YYREEE (reference sequence). Here the CDR3 reads CASSLATAYEQYF. The CDR3 region has the DNA TGTGCCAGCAGCTTGGCGACAGCCTACGAGCAGTACTTC.

The J gene is TRBJ2-1, the V gene TRBV10-3, with TRBD2 matching over 13 bases. CDR1 and CDR2 (germline): ENHRY, SYGVKD. The CDR3 loop spans 17 amino acids. With V trimmed by 2 bases and J by 2 bases, 3 bases remained unmatched. The CDR3 DNA follows: TGTGCCATCAGTGAGACTAGCGGGAGGGTCCCCTACAATGAGCAGTTCTTC. This encodes CAISETSGRVPYNEQFF.